Shown below are 21 T cell receptor beta chains from a single sample sequenced in a study of blood T cell repertoires in COVID-19. Here immunoSEQ multiplex PCR was the method, and the copy in TCRdb shows in-frame clones only, minus some. The sample shows around 150,000 clones, 88% of them seen only once. Sequencing was performed on peripheral blood. The source is a human donor with COVID-19, enrolled during active disease. The donor label of this sample is uncertain.

The rearrangement uses TRBV7-2 and TRBJ2-7, with TRBD1 matching over 10 bases. The CDR3 is 14 amino acids. The germline V gene has CDR1 SGHTA and CDR2 FQGNSA. The V gene end was trimmed by 4 bases and the J gene end by 5 bases; junction bases not matched to a gene: 5. CDR3 nucleotides: TGTGCCAGCAGCTCCGGGACAGGGGCCCACGAGCAGTACTTC. Amino acid sequence: CASSSGTGAHEQYF.

This chain links TRBV11-2 with TRBJ2-7; 7 positions agree with TRBD1. V lost 1 base and J lost 4; bases outside the gene matches: 4. The CDR3 sequence is 14 residues long. Germline assignment: CDR1 SGHAT and CDR2 FQNNGV. For the CDR3, the DNA is TGTGCCAGCAGCTTAGTCCCAGGGGGATACGAGCAGTACTTC. This encodes CASSLVPGGYEQYF.

The chain carries TRBV7-2 and TRBJ2-3, with a tentative D call TRBD2 (6 bases). Germline V lookup: CDR1 SGHTA, CDR2 FQGNSA. The ends were cut back, 10 bases at V and 0 bases at J, with 11 bases in the middle. This CDR3 has 13 amino acids. DNA of the CDR3: TGTGCCATTCGCGGGGTGAGCACAGATACGCAGTATTTT. Its protein is CAIRGVSTDTQYF.

This clone was seen once. The genes are TRBV7-9 and TRBJ1-4; no clear D. Trimming removed 5 bases from V and 0 bases from J, with 10 bases in between. The length of the CDR3 is 15 residues. Germline V gene data show CDR1 as SEHNR and CDR2 as FQNEAQ (reference sequence). The CDR3: CASSRTDATNEKLFF. CDR3 coding DNA: TGTGCCAGCAGCCGCACAGATGCAACTAATGAAAAACTGTTTTTT.

The chain employs TRBV6-5 and TRBJ1-2; 7 positions match TRBD1. CDR3 length: 14 amino acids. Germline V gene lookup returns CDR1 MNHEY and CDR2 SVGAGI. The junction had 5 bases not matched to a gene; V was cut back by 6 bases and J by 1 base. The CDR3 reads CASRRQGVNYGYTF. In DNA, the CDR3 is TGTGCCAGCAGGAGGCAGGGGGTTAACTATGGCTACACCTTC.

Only one count was recorded for this clone. The chain is built from TRBV19 and TRBJ1-1; D not certain. Trimming took off 0 bases at V and 1 base at J, with 6 bases between the two ends. From germline, CDR1 is LNHDA and CDR2 SQIVND (reference sequence). This CDR3 is built from 14 residues. CDR3 amino acids: CASSIERSNTEAFF. CDR3 DNA: TGTGCCAGTAGTATAGAGCGCTCGAACACTGAAGCTTTCTTT.

The rearrangement uses TRBV18 and TRBJ2-5, with D unresolved. V was trimmed by 3 bases and J by 3 bases, leaving 8 bases between them. The CDR3 covers 13 residues. Germline V gene sequence: CDR1 KGHSH, CDR2 LQKENI. The CDR3 region has the DNA TGTGCCAGCTCACCGAGAGATGAAGAGACCCAGTACTTC. Translation: CASSPRDEETQYF. Together with reference TRBV18 and TRBJ2-5, the CDR3 gives the full variable domain: NAGVMQNPRHLVRRRGQEARLRCSPMKGHSHVYWYRQLPEEGLKFMVYLQKENIIDESGMPKERFSAEFPKEGPSILRIQQVVRGDSAAYFCASSPRDEETQYFGPGTRLLVL.

The chain has TRBV5-8 and TRBJ1-4; D is ambiguous. The V and J ends lost 0 bases and 4 bases respectively, with 7 bases between them. Germline V gives CDR1 SGHTS, CDR2 YDEGEE. The CDR3 is 14 amino acids. The CDR3 region has the DNA TGTGCCAGCAGCTTGGGTTCCTTTAATGAAAAACTGTTTTTT. This codes for CASSLGSFNEKLFF.

The rearrangement links TRBV23-1 to TRBJ1-1; D is ambiguous. TRBV23-1 is annotated as an ORF whose role is uncertain. This CDR3 has 14 amino acids. V dropped 4 bases and J dropped 2 bases, with 11 bases sitting between them. CDR3 protein: CASSLEQPNTEAFF. CDR3 sequence (DNA): TGCGCCAGCAGTCTCGAACAGCCTAACACTGAAGCTTTCTTT.

The chain recombines TRBV2 with TRBJ2-1; 8 bases line up with TRBD2. This CDR3 contains 16 residues. Losses at the gene ends were 1 base for V and 2 bases for J; bases not matched to a gene: 4. Germline CDR1 is SNHLY and CDR2 is FYNNEI. The CDR3 DNA follows: TGTGCCAGCAGTGAAGAGAGCGGGAGCCCCTACAATGAGCAGTTCTTC. It yields the protein CASSEESGSPYNEQFF.

The V call is TRBV19, the J call TRBJ1-5, with 7 bases aligning to TRBD1. The CDR3 is made up of 16 amino acids. The germline CDR1 and CDR2 sequences are LNHDA and SQIVND (reference sequence). V gave up 5 bases and J gave up 0 bases; unmatched junction bases: 7. The CDR3 spells CASSPFGTDSNQPQHF. The DNA of the CDR3 is TGTGCCAGTAGTCCATTCGGGACAGATAGCAATCAGCCCCAGCATTTT. Filled out from reference TRBV19 and TRBJ1-5, the complete variable domain reads DGGITQSPKYLFRKEGQNVTLSCEQNLNHDAMYWYRQDPGQGLRLIYYSQIVNDFQKGDIAEGYSVSREKKESFPLTVTSAQKNPTAFYLCASSPFGTDSNQPQHFGDGTRLSIL.

DNA for the CDR3: TGTGCCAGCAGCGCAGCGGGCTACTCTGGGGCCAACGTCCTGACTTTC. It encodes CASSAAGYSGANVLTF. The rearrangement joins TRBV13 to TRBJ2-6, with a possible D match to TRBD2 (6 bases). CDR1 PRHDT and CDR2 FYEKMQ come from the germline V gene (reference sequence). With 5 bases removed from V and 0 bases from J, the gap between germline ends came to 11 bases. This CDR3 spans 16 amino acids.

This clone was observed a single time. The chain employs TRBV29-1 and TRBJ2-3; D unresolved. Germline V CDR1 and CDR2: SQVTM, ANQGSEA. This CDR3 has 13 residues. The V end lost 3 bases, the J end lost 6 bases, and 13 bases lay between the germline ends. CDR3 sequence reads: CSVDSSGVDTQYF. The DNA for the CDR3 is TGCAGCGTTGACTCGTCAGGTGTCGATACGCAGTATTTT.

The genes are TRBV28 and TRBJ1-3, with D unclear. Germline V gene sequence: CDR1 MDHEN, CDR2 SYDVKM. V was cut by 6 bases and J by 0 bases, with 18 bases left in between. The CDR3 runs to 17 residues. CDR3 loop: CASSLYSGLSSGNTIYF. The DNA of the CDR3 is TGTGCCAGCAGCCTCTATTCCGGACTCAGCTCTGGAAACACCATATATTTT.

Here the CDR3 reads CASSSLTSGDQETQYF. In DNA form, the CDR3 reads TGCGCCAGCAGCTCGCTCACTAGCGGAGACCAAGAGACCCAGTACTTC. The rearrangement joins TRBV5-1 to TRBJ2-5, with 8 bases lining up with TRBD2. Trimming cost V 3 bases and J 0 bases; bases outside gene matches: 7. This CDR3 region has 16 residues. CDR1 is SGHRS and CDR2 is YFSETQ in the germline V gene.

This chain uses TRBV10-1 with TRBJ2-7; 8 bases are shared with TRBD2. V trimming: 8 bases; J trimming: 1 base; junction bases outside the gene matches: 4. CDR1 and CDR2 (germline): WNHNN, SYGVQD (reference sequence). There are 13 residues in the CDR3. The CDR3 spells CASVSGESYEQYF. In DNA, the CDR3 is TGCGCCAGCGTTAGCGGGGAGTCCTACGAGCAGTACTTC.

CDR3 coding DNA: TGTGCCAGCCAGGGTAGCAATCAGCCCCAGCATTTT. It yields the protein CASQGSNQPQHF. The chain uses TRBV28 and TRBJ1-5; D perhaps matches TRBD1 (5 bases). The CDR3 consists of 12 residues. Trimming pared 8 bases from V and 0 bases from J, leaving 5 bases between. Germline loops: CDR1 MDHEN, CDR2 SYDVKM.

Details on this clone: At one boundary the junction diverges from the germline segment, which might be a read error. This sequence joins TRBV7-9 and TRBJ1-1; 9 bases agree with TRBD1. Per the germline V gene, CDR1 is SEHNR and CDR2 is FQNEAQ (reference sequence). The CDR3 covers 13 residues. CDR3 bases: TGTGCCAGCAGCTTGCCGGGACAGGGAGGTATTGACTTT. Translated, it gives CASSLPGQGGIDF. Full variable domain (rest looked up from reference TRBV7-9 and TRBJ1-1): DTGVSQNPRHKITKRGQNVTFRCDPISEHNRLYWYRQTLGQGPEFLTYFQNEAQLEKSRLLSDRFSAERPKGSFSTLEIQRTEQGDSAMYLCASSLPGQGGIDFGQGTRLTVV.

The gene calls are TRBV11-2 and TRBJ2-7; unclear D gene. Germline CDR1 SGHAT, CDR2 FQNNGV. The CDR3 loop spans 14 amino acids. Trimming stripped 6 bases from V and 3 bases from J, with 15 bases between. The DNA of the CDR3 is TGTGCCAGCAGAAAGGAACCGAACTACTACGAGCAGTACTTC. Translated, it gives CASRKEPNYYEQYF.

The chain is built from TRBV5-1 and TRBJ2-7; tentatively, D is TRBD1 (6 bases). Deletions cut 6 bases from V and 7 bases from J, with 20 bases between. Germline CDR1 and CDR2: SGHRS and YFSETQ. The CDR3 loop spans 14 amino acids. This CDR3 reads CASTLLTGYGEQYF. Here the CDR3 DNA reads TGCGCCAGCACCCTTTTAACAGGGTACGGGGAGCAGTACTTC.

The chain employs TRBV6-2 or TRBV6-3 and TRBJ2-7; 11 nucleotides line up with TRBD2. The length of the CDR3 is 15 residues. CDR1 is MNHEY, CDR2 SVGEGT, per germline. V dropped 5 bases and J dropped 7; count of bases not matched to a gene: 10. Here the CDR3 reads CASSRLAGPLREQYF. Here the CDR3 DNA reads TGTGCCAGCAGTCGACTAGCGGGACCACTCCGGGAGCAGTACTTC.